The TCR beta chain described here comes from a study of cytomegalovirus exposure and HLA in healthy donors. Findings and limits, study-wide: Earlier analysis looked at TCR beta V segments, and most were productive about 90% or about 30% of the time. Later analysis placed DRB1 highest and HLA-C lowest in TCR association rates, which differed by HLA locus. Common viral pathogens seemed, in a later analysis, to connect with several of the most significant clusters. The classifier was said to identify cytomegalovirus status with high specificity and sensitivity.

The PCR made use of 60 Vbeta and 13 Jbeta primers. The method was immunoSEQ multiplex PCR; TCRdb's version includes in-frame clones alone and lacks a portion of them. The repertoire holds under 150,000 clones, with over 60% as singletons. To note about this clone: What it binds is not known.

This CDR3 comprises 14 residues. CDR1 SGHRS and CDR2 YFSETQ come from the germline V gene. V was cut by 2 bases and J by 3 bases, with 11 bases left in between. Sequenced: PBMCs. This chain connects TRBV5-1 to TRBJ1-1, with D perhaps matching TRBD1 (6 bases). The TCR comes from a young woman in good health and CMV-seronegative. CDR3 DNA: TGCGCCAGCAGCTTACAGGGAATGGACACTGAAGCTTTCTTT. This gives the protein CASSLQGMDTEAFF.